The rows below give T cell receptor beta chains drawn from one sample of a study of blood T cells in healthy people across ages. TCRdb ran MiXCR on the 5' RACE reads and lists one entry per CDR3 protein. The table has roughly 730,000 distinct CDR3 sequences, 45% to 70% seen once; the top ten hold 25% to 30%. Sequencing was performed on blood. The receptors were gathered from a man aged 40-50 years in good health. Both conserved end residues are part of each CDR3. Clone size is not always given. Where it is, it says once, few, many or a class for expanded clones.

>once|TRBJ1-4|TRBV20-1
CSARPRQAKWWNEKLFF
>few|TRBJ1-4|TRBV12-3/TRBV12-4
CASSLTGQTNEKLFF
>.|TRBJ2-3|TRBV7-3
CAGSPRWGDTQYF
>.|TRBJ2-3|TRBV9
CASSRAGGRSTDTQYF
>.|.|TRBV24-1
CATSDLAQGHMETQYF
>few|TRBJ1-5|TRBV20-1
CSARRTGDQPQHF
>.|TRBJ1-4|TRBV15
CATSRAGAGEKLFF
>few|TRBJ2-1|TRBV10-3
CAISEAGRVDEQFF
>once|TRBJ2-2|TRBV12-3/TRBV12-4
CASSFRATGVELFF
>.|TRBJ2-1|TRBV11-3
CASSLLRGTYNEQFF
>.|.|TRBV20-1
CSAHIQGVYEQYF
>.|TRBJ2-4|TRBV7-3
CASSLMTGRGMDIQYF
>once|.|TRBV7-6
CASSLWVNPQVHQETQYF
>.|TRBJ2-7|TRBV5-6
CASSLLQGDEQYF
>few|.|TRBV27
CASSLTSGGYNEQYF
>.|TRBJ2-1|TRBV20-1
CSASRGGAYNEQFF
>.|TRBJ1-2|TRBV5-1
CASSLTGGEYYGYTF
>few|TRBJ2-7|TRBV4-3
CASSQGPGAFYEQYF
>.|TRBJ2-1|TRBV29-1
CSVAQRGTQFF
>.|TRBJ2-5|TRBV3-1
CTSSQRQETQYF
>.|TRBJ1-3|TRBV3-1
CASSQPCRSGSGNTIYF
>.|TRBJ2-5|TRBV6-1
CASNGAGSTQETQYF
>.|TRBJ2-3|TRBV6-2/TRBV6-3
CASSPMRGTREHTQYF
>.|TRBJ2-3|TRBV6-5
CASAVVGGDITDTQYF
>.|TRBJ1-5|TRBV29-1
CSVASQGNQPQHF
>.|TRBJ2-7|TRBV27
CASSPRQGLFEQYF
>.|TRBJ1-2|TRBV29-1
CSVEVGGGSYGYTF
>few|TRBJ1-4|TRBV4-2
CASSQVNGIGANEKLFF
>.|TRBJ1-6|TRBV30
CALGGNSPLHF
>.|TRBJ1-2|TRBV6-4
CASSDSGTGFGYTF
>once|TRBJ1-6|TRBV9
CASSVGTGDSPLHF
>.|TRBJ2-3|TRBV12-3/TRBV12-4
CASGSGRAIDTQYF
>.|TRBJ2-7|TRBV27
CASSLTASGIGYEQYF
>.|.|TRBV19
CASSPNRGRVETQYF
>few|TRBJ2-7|TRBV15
CATSREGVTEYEQYF
>.|TRBJ2-7|TRBV28
CASSSTTGGIAWYF
>.|TRBJ1-1|TRBV20-1
CSADQPEAFF
>few|TRBJ2-3|TRBV7-2
CASSSRLAGAPGATDTQYF
>few|TRBJ2-7|TRBV28
CASRSFYEQYF
>.|TRBJ2-1|TRBV2
CASGQAEETQFF
>.|TRBJ1-5|TRBV28
CASSFPDSRDQPQHF
>few|TRBJ2-5|TRBV4-3
CASSQGTRNAQETQYF
>few|TRBJ2-5|TRBV27
CASSPRRTGGVETQYF
>.|TRBJ2-1|TRBV27
CASSSYDRDREETQFF
>.|TRBJ1-2|TRBV4-2
CASSQEGDGDYGYTF
>.|TRBJ1-6|TRBV5-1
CASSLNGGMNSPLHF
>few|TRBJ2-7|TRBV4-1
CASSHDAGAYEQYF
>.|TRBJ1-2|TRBV27
CASTTGPSRGYTF
>.|TRBJ2-6|TRBV2
CASSAKHSGANVLTF
>.|TRBJ2-7|TRBV6-2/TRBV6-3
CASSYMRGQDEQYF
>few|TRBJ2-3|TRBV4-1
CASSQEGLSDTQYF
>once|TRBJ2-5|TRBV7-9
CASSLGISQETQYF
>few|TRBJ2-7|TRBV12-3/TRBV12-4
CASSSPGYEQYF
>.|TRBJ1-2|TRBV7-9
CASSLATGALYGYTF
>.|TRBJ1-3|TRBV7-2
CASSLDLPGAGQGNTIYF
>.|TRBJ2-1|TRBV7-2
CASSFVATRQYNEQFF
>.|TRBJ2-1|TRBV18
CASSPPGTGGASNEQFF